The next 9 T cell receptor beta chains were all read from a single sample in a study of T-cell reconstitution after alpha-beta-depleted transplantation in children. Preparation of the TCRbeta library was carried out with unique molecular identifiers. One entry per CDR3 protein results from TCRdb running MiXCR on the PCR reads. This sample has around 480,000 distinct CDR3 sequences, with 30% to 35% found just once. The sequencing here drew on PBMCs from the stem cell graft donor, taken from the stem cell graft. The receptors derive from a human donor who donated a stem cell graft to a child with aplastic anemia.

The chain is built from TRBV5-1 and TRBJ2-2, with TRBD2 matching over 7 bases. CDR1 and CDR2 from the germline V gene are SGHRS and YFSETQ. The CDR3 length is 15 residues. J lost 6 bases, V lost 4 bases, and 9 bases had no gene match. The CDR3 region has the DNA TGCGCCAGCAGCCTCGGACTAGAGCGGGCCGGGGAGCTGTTTTTT. This translates into CASSLGLERAGELFF.

This chain connects TRBV6-1 to TRBJ1-6; the D is unclear. Germline values: CDR1 MNHNS, CDR2 SASEGT. CDR3 length: 18 residues. Trimming took off 5 bases at V and 0 bases at J, with 17 bases between the two ends. The CDR3 DNA reads as TGTGCCAGCAGTCCCTTCCCCCTGCTGAGCTCCTATAATTCACCCCTCCACTTT. Amino acid sequence: CASSPFPLLSSYNSPLHF.

The chain employs TRBV5-4 and TRBJ2-2, with a tentative D call TRBD1 (6 bases). Germline CDR1 and CDR2: SGHNT and YYREEE (reference sequence). With 2 bases removed from V and 1 base from J, the gap between germline ends came to 15 bases. This CDR3 spans 17 amino acids. Here the CDR3 DNA reads TGTGCCAGCAGCTTACCACAGGGTTACGAGAACACCGGGGAGCTGTTTTTT. It encodes CASSLPQGYENTGELFF.

This clonotype was recorded a few times. This sequence joins TRBV7-2 and TRBJ2-7; D might be TRBD1 or TRBD2, each matching 5 bases. V lost 5 bases and J lost 0, with 11 bases in between. This CDR3 region has 14 residues. Germline loops: CDR1 SGHTA, CDR2 FQGNSA. CDR3 amino acids: CASSLGRFSYEQYV. The CDR3 DNA is TGTGCCAGCAGCCTGGGACGGTTCTCCTACGAGCAGTACGTC.

The chain is built from TRBV5-4 and TRBJ2-1; 7 bases line up with TRBD2. The CDR3 loop spans 16 amino acids. Trimming cost V 3 bases and J 7 bases; bases outside gene matches: 13. Germline V gene sequence: CDR1 SGHNT, CDR2 YYREEE (reference sequence). In nucleotides, the CDR3 is TGTGCCAGCAGCTCGTATGTCCTAGCGGCCTTAAATGAGCAGTTCTTC. Translated: CASSSYVLAALNEQFF.

The rearrangement joins TRBV27 to TRBJ2-3; 14 bases are a match to TRBD2. Germline-derived CDR1 and CDR2 are MNHEY and SMNVEV (reference sequence). The CDR3 runs to 15 residues. J gave up 5 bases and V 4 bases, and 2 bases lay outside the gene matches. The CDR3 protein is CASSSGLAGVDTQYF. The CDR3 DNA follows: TGTGCCAGCAGTTCGGGACTAGCGGGAGTAGATACGCAGTATTTT.

This clonotype was recorded only once. This chain uses TRBV4-3 with TRBJ2-2; tentatively, D is TRBD2 (5 bases). Deletions cut 1 base from V and 6 bases from J, with 12 bases between. This CDR3 region has 15 residues. Looked up from germline, CDR1 is LGHNA and CDR2 is YSLEER. The chain's CDR3 is CASSQVRGTAGELFF. DNA for the CDR3: TGCGCCAGCAGCCAAGTCCGGGGTACGGCCGGGGAGCTGTTTTTT.

Only a few counts were recorded for this clonotype. The V gene is TRBV7-2, the J gene TRBJ1-2, with D possibly TRBD1 on 5 matching bases. Trimming took 2 bases from V and 5 from J, leaving 12 bases between them. Germline-derived CDR1 and CDR2 are SGHTA and FQGNSA. This CDR3 comprises 14 residues. This chain's CDR3 is CASSLSGAAYGYTF. Here the CDR3 DNA reads TGTGCCAGCAGCTTATCCGGGGCTGCTTATGGCTACACCTTC.

This chain joins TRBV27 and TRBJ1-1, with TRBD1 matching over 11 bases. The germline V gene encodes CDR1 MNHEY and CDR2 SMNVEV (reference sequence). This CDR3 contains 15 residues. The J segment lost 5 bases and the V segment lost 5 bases, leaving 7 bases of the junction unmatched. CDR3 loop: CASSLGQGALTEAFF. Here the CDR3 DNA reads TGTGCCAGCAGTCTAGGACAGGGGGCTTTGACTGAAGCTTTCTTT.